The T cell receptor beta chain under discussion was sequenced for a study of T-cell reconstitution after alpha-beta-depleted transplantation in children. This clonotype was seen at least ten times. This sample's TCRbeta library carried unique molecular identifier barcodes. TCRdb recomputed calls from the PCR reads with MiXCR, one row per CDR3 protein. The repertoire includes a few hundred thousand distinct CDR3 sequences, roughly 30% of them detected once, and 36% sits in the top ten. V dropped 0 bases and J dropped 2; count of bases not matched to a gene: 1. The CDR3 spans 15 residues. Germline V lookup: CDR1 SGHRS, CDR2 YFSETQ.

The sequenced sample was PBMCs, obtained before TCRalphabeta/CD19-depleted stem cell transplant. The rearrangement uses TRBV5-1 and TRBJ2-1, with 8 bases aligning to TRBD2. This clonotype was obtained from a boy younger than two with Wiskott-Aldrich syndrome, due to receive a stem cell transplant. The CDR3 loop reads CASSLGAGAYNEQFF. The CDR3 DNA follows: TGCGCCAGCAGCTTGGGAGCGGGAGCCTACAATGAGCAGTTCTTC.